This T cell receptor beta chain was captured in a study of OX40 agonist ivuxolimab in advanced cancers. Generated by immunoSEQ multiplex PCR, the TCRdb table keeps only in-frame clones and is missing some. This table holds about 48,000 clones, roughly 84% found once. Researchers took blood at baseline, on cycle 4 day 1, and on cycle 7 day 1. The TCR was taken from an adult with an advanced solid tumor such as melanoma, head and neck, liver or kidney cancer. This specimen consisted of CD4+ or CD8+ T cells sorted from blood, obtained in a trial of the OX40 agonist ivuxolimab.

The CDR3: CASSPFSQHNGNTIYF. DNA for the CDR3: TGTGCCAGCTCACCCTTCAGCCAACACAACGGAAACACCATATATTTT. V usage is TRBV18 and J usage is TRBJ1-3; D call uncertain. CDR1 and CDR2 (germline): KGHSH, LQKENI. V lost 3 bases and J 4 bases, leaving 16 bases between the germline ends. This CDR3 comprises 16 residues.